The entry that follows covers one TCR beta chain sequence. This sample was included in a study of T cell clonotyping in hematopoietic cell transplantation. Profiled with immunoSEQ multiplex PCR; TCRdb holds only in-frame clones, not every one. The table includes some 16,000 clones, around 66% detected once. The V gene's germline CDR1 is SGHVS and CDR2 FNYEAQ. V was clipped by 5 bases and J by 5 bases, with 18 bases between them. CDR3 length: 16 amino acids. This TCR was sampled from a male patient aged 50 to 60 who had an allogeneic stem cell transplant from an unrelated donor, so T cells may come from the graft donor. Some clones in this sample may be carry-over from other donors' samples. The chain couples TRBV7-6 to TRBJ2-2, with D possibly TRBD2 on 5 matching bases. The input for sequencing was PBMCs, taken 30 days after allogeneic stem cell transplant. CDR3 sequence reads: CASSPATRTGTGELFF. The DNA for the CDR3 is TGTGCCAGCAGCCCCGCCACACGAACGGGGACCGGGGAGCTGTTTTTT.